This passage covers 29 T cell receptor beta chains from one sample sequenced in a study of T cell changes during pregnancy in multiple sclerosis (dated by TCRdb to between 2017 and 2020). The library was obtained by the immunoSEQ multiplex PCR assay. TCRdb obtained this table from immuneACCESS and retained in-frame rearrangements with V and J assigned. These tables miss some clones; where compared with another copy, unresolved V genes account for less than half of the shortfall, and the remainder is unexplained. The sample table records about 100,000 clones; roughly 92% of these occur just once. The top ten constitute less than 4% of the sample. Sequences were derived from peripheral blood, sampled after pregnancy. These receptors were taken from a female donor with multiple sclerosis, enrolled in a pregnancy study.

Details on this clone: One end of the junction fails to match germline, which may point to a read error. The chain uses TRBV6-5 and TRBJ2-3; TRBD2 matches at 13 bases. The length of the CDR3 is 15 residues. Germline loops: CDR1 MNHEY, CDR2 SVGAGI. In nucleotides, the CDR3 is TGTGCCAGCAGCAAGGGGGGACTAGCGGGGCCTCGCTGGGATTTT. It translates to CASSKGGLAGPRWDF.

The V gene is TRBV21-1, the J gene TRBJ1-4. TRBV21-1 is noted as a pseudogene. CDR3 length equals 13 residues. Written as DNA, the CDR3 is TGTGCCGGACTTTCGGGCACGAATGAAAAACTGTTTTTT. Protein product: CAGLSGTNEKLFF.

The V and J genes are TRBV6-6 and TRBJ2-7; D not resolved. The germline V gene encodes CDR1 MNHNY and CDR2 SVGAGI (reference sequence). CDR3 length equals 13 residues. V lost 3 bases and J lost 6, with 12 bases in between. The CDR3: CASSYGLGFEQYF. The CDR3 DNA reads as TGTGCCAGCAGTTATGGGCTGGGCTTCGAGCAGTACTTC.

V usage is TRBV4-1 and J usage is TRBJ2-7; D is uncertain. Germline CDR1 MGHRA, CDR2 YSYEKL. This CDR3 comprises 15 residues. V shed 1 base and J shed 0 bases, with 10 bases lying between them. CDR3: CASSQGVAVSYEQYF. The CDR3 nucleotides are TGCGCCAGCAGCCAAGGGGTGGCGGTCTCCTACGAGCAGTACTTC.

The CDR3 coding sequence is TGTGCCAGCAGCCAAGGCCCCCCAGGGGTGGTAGTTCAGCCCCAGCATTTT. Its translation: CASSQGPPGVVVQPQHF. The chain carries TRBV4-2 and TRBJ1-5; possible D gene TRBD1, 6 bases. Trimming pared 1 base from V and 6 bases from J, leaving 19 bases between. The CDR3 length is 17 residues. Germline loops: CDR1 LGHNA, CDR2 YNFKEQ.

This clone came up once. This chain connects TRBV19 to TRBJ1-2; 9 positions agree with TRBD1. V was pared by 4 bases and J by 10 bases, with 10 bases of the junction left unmatched. This CDR3 comprises 14 residues. Germline-derived CDR1 and CDR2 are LNHDA and SQIVND (reference sequence). CDR3 bases: TGTGCCAGTAGTACGTCCGGGACAGGGATTCTCTACACCTTC. This codes for CASSTSGTGILYTF.

The V and J genes are TRBV18 and TRBJ2-7, with D perhaps TRBD1 (6 bases). The CDR3 sequence is 17 residues long. V lost 4 bases and J 5 bases, leaving 24 bases between the germline ends. CDR1 KGHSH and CDR2 LQKENI come from the germline V gene. CDR3 loop: CASSLGQPVSGANEQYF. The DNA for the CDR3 is TGTGCCAGCTCACTCGGACAGCCGGTGTCAGGTGCCAACGAGCAGTACTTC.

This sequence joins TRBV4-1 and TRBJ2-3, with TRBD1 identical over 8 bases. CDR3 length: 16 residues. Germline V gives CDR1 MGHRA, CDR2 YSYEKL. J was trimmed by 8 bases and V by 3 bases; bases with no gene match: 13. The chain's CDR3 is CASSQVGQEFGGTQYF. The CDR3 DNA reads TGCGCCAGCAGCCAGGTGGGACAGGAATTTGGCGGTACGCAGTATTTT.

This chain links TRBV7-8 with TRBJ1-5, with D tentatively TRBD1 (6 bases). Deletions cut 2 bases from V and 2 bases from J, with 10 bases between. This CDR3 has 15 amino acids. Looked up from germline, CDR1 is SGHVS and CDR2 is FQNEAQ. The CDR3 protein is CASSLRGMGNQPQHF. The CDR3 bases are TGTGCCAGCAGCTTAAGGGGGATGGGCAATCAGCCCCAGCATTTT. Full variable domain (remainder filled in from reference TRBV7-8 and TRBJ1-5): GAGVSQSPRYKVAKRGQDVALRCDPISGHVSLFWYQQALGQGPEFLTYFQNEAQLDKSGLPSDRFFAERPEGSVSTLKIQRTQQEDSAVYLCASSLRGMGNQPQHFGDGTRLSIL.

The chain carries TRBV4-2 and TRBJ2-2; 10 nucleotides align to TRBD2. V lost 3 bases and J lost 6; bases outside the gene matches: 4. Germline V CDR1 and CDR2: LGHNA, YNFKEQ. The CDR3 is made up of 15 amino acids. CDR3 in amino acids: CASSQYTSGAGELFF. CDR3 nucleotides: TGTGCCAGCAGCCAGTACACTAGCGGGGCCGGGGAGCTGTTTTTT.

The chain carries TRBV19 and TRBJ2-1, with 10 bases fitting TRBD2. The CDR3 spans 13 residues. The junction had 8 bases not matched to a gene; V was cut back by 8 bases and J by 10 bases. Germline lookup yields CDR1 LNHDA and CDR2 SQIVND (reference sequence). The CDR3 spells CASRGTSESEQFF. CDR3 DNA: TGTGCCAGTCGCGGGACTAGCGAGTCGGAGCAGTTCTTC.

The gene calls are TRBV7-2 and TRBJ2-2; TRBD2 matches 10 bases. Germline assignment: CDR1 SGHTA and CDR2 FQGNSA. The CDR3 has 16 residues. With V trimmed by 3 bases and J by 4 bases, 5 bases remained unmatched. CDR3: CASSLGLAPITGELFF. DNA for the CDR3: TGTGCCAGCAGCTTGGGACTAGCGCCGATCACCGGGGAGCTGTTTTTT.

Only a few counts were recorded for this clone. The chain couples TRBV7-3 to TRBJ1-6; D may be TRBD1 (5 bases). The CDR3 totals 14 residues. V was shortened by 5 bases and J by 8 bases, with 13 bases between the two germline ends. Per germline, CDR1 SGHTA and CDR2 FQGTGA. As DNA, the CDR3 is TGTGCCAGCAGCGAAGGCCCGACAGATTCACCCCTCCACTTT. It encodes CASSEGPTDSPLHF.

The chain employs TRBV19 and TRBJ1-4; no reliable D call. The germline CDR1 and CDR2 sequences are LNHDA and SQIVND (reference sequence). The germline V and J ends were trimmed by 5 bases and 5 bases, with 15 bases remaining between them. This CDR3 region has 15 residues. CDR3: CASSADKSPNEKLFF. The CDR3 nucleotides read TGTGCCAGTAGTGCAGACAAGTCTCCAAATGAAAAACTGTTTTTT.

The chain is built from TRBV9 and TRBJ1-5, with D unclear. The V gene lost 5 bases and the J gene lost 3 bases, with 12 bases spanning the gap. This CDR3 contains 14 residues. Germline V gene sequence: CDR1 SGDLS, CDR2 YYNGEE. The CDR3 here is CASSKHPDNQPQHF. The DNA of the CDR3 is TGTGCCAGCAGTAAACACCCAGACAATCAGCCCCAGCATTTT.

This clone was detected only once. Here the CDR3 reads CASSTGQAFFTDTQYF. Here the CDR3 DNA reads TGTGCCAGCAGCACCGGACAGGCTTTTTTCACAGATACGCAGTATTTT. The gene calls are TRBV5-4 and TRBJ2-3; 7 bases match TRBD1. CDR3 length: 16 amino acids. The V gene end was trimmed by 4 bases and the J gene end by 2 bases; junction bases not matched to a gene: 10. Germline-derived CDR1 and CDR2 are SGHNT and YYREEE (reference sequence).

The chain recombines TRBV6-1 with TRBJ2-3, with TRBD2 matching 8 bases. V shed 3 bases, J shed 0 bases, and the junction held 5 bases outside the gene matches. CDR1 and CDR2 (germline): MNHNS, SASEGT. The CDR3 sequence is 16 residues long. The CDR3 DNA reads as TGTGCCAGCAGTGATCCGCGGGGGGCTAGCACAGATACGCAGTATTTT. This sequence encodes CASSDPRGASTDTQYF.

The chain has TRBV15 and TRBJ2-3; D call uncertain. V lost 3 bases, J lost 2 bases, and 6 bases lay in between. From germline, CDR1 is LNHNV and CDR2 YYDKDF (reference sequence). This CDR3 comprises 13 residues. The CDR3 DNA reads as TGTGCCACCAGCAGGGGCTTCACAGATACGCAGTATTTT. Encoded protein: CATSRGFTDTQYF.

The chain recombines TRBV14 with TRBJ1-2; D gene uncertain. The germline gives CDR1 SGHDN, CDR2 FVKESK. The CDR3 contains 15 residues. V was trimmed by 0 bases and J by 5 bases, leaving 13 bases between them. The CDR3 nucleotides read TGTGCCAGCAGCCAAGACCCGGGTTTCGGATATGGCTACACCTTC. Its translation is CASSQDPGFGYGYTF.

The V gene is TRBV5-4, the J gene TRBJ2-5; 9 bases agree with TRBD2. CDR1 is SGHNT, CDR2 YYREEE, per germline (reference sequence). V was pared by 4 bases and J by 2 bases, with 12 bases of the junction left unmatched. CDR3 length: 17 amino acids. CDR3 in amino acids: CASSPVPTSGSQETQYF. In DNA form, the CDR3 reads TGTGCCAGCAGCCCCGTTCCTACTAGCGGGTCTCAAGAGACCCAGTACTTC. Variable domain in full (rest from reference TRBV5-4 and TRBJ2-5): ETGVTQSPTHLIKTRGQQVTLRCSSQSGHNTVSWYQQALGQGPQFIFQYYREEENGRGNFPPRFSGLQFPNYSSELNVNALELDDSALYLCASSPVPTSGSQETQYFGPGTRLLVL.

This clone was observed once. The chain employs TRBV7-9 and TRBJ2-3; perhaps TRBD2 as D (6 bases). V lost 5 bases and J lost 0, with 12 bases in between. Germline V gene data show CDR1 as SEHNR and CDR2 as FQNEAQ (reference sequence). CDR3 length: 15 residues. This CDR3 reads CASSGRITSTDTQYF. The CDR3 nucleotides read TGTGCCAGCAGCGGGAGGATTACTAGCACAGATACGCAGTATTTT.

J is TRBJ2-7 and V is TRBV27, with 8 bases matching TRBD1. CDR1 is MNHEY and CDR2 is SMNVEV in the germline V gene (reference sequence). V lost 3 bases and J lost 5; bases outside the gene matches: 9. The CDR3 spans 15 residues. CDR3 sequence (DNA): TGTGCCAGCAGTTTTAGCTCAGGGGGCATAAACGAGCAGTACTTC. It encodes CASSFSSGGINEQYF.

The chain recombines TRBV9 with TRBJ1-3; no clear D. V lost 4 bases to trimming and J lost 3 bases, with 2 bases between them. This CDR3 has 11 residues. In germline, CDR1 is SGDLS, CDR2 YYNGEE. CDR3 sequence reads: CASSYGNTIYF. The DNA of the CDR3 is TGTGCCAGCAGCTATGGAAACACCATATATTTT.

The rearrangement links TRBV11-2 to TRBJ2-7, with D perhaps TRBD2 (6 bases). The germline V and J ends were trimmed by 1 base and 3 bases, with 16 bases remaining between them. The germline V gene has CDR1 SGHAT and CDR2 FQNNGV. CDR3 length: 16 amino acids. CDR3: CASSLAPGGEYYEQYF. CDR3 sequence (DNA): TGTGCCAGCAGCTTAGCCCCAGGAGGGGAATACTACGAGCAGTACTTC.

The chain combines TRBV5-1 with TRBJ1-5; 8 positions agree with TRBD1. V lost 3 bases to trimming and J lost 6 bases; unmatched junction nucleotides: 2. Germline lookup yields CDR1 SGHRS and CDR2 YFSETQ. The CDR3 is 13 residues long. CDR3 loop: CASSWGTGQPQHF. The DNA for the CDR3 is TGCGCCAGCAGCTGGGGGACAGGTCAGCCCCAGCATTTT.

The chain employs TRBV7-9 and TRBJ1-4; 10 bases match TRBD1. This CDR3 has 18 amino acids. The germline CDR1 and CDR2 sequences are SEHNR and FQNEAQ (reference sequence). V dropped 4 bases and J dropped 7; count of bases not matched to a gene: 15. CDR3 DNA: TGTGCCAGCAGCTCCGGACAGGGGGGTGTTTACGTTAGTGAAAAACTGTTTTTT. Translated: CASSSGQGGVYVSEKLFF.

Only one count was recorded for this clone. The chain combines TRBV6-6 with TRBJ1-4, with D possibly being TRBD1 (6 bases). Germline CDR1 reads MNHNY; CDR2 reads SVGAGI (reference sequence). V lost 5 bases to trimming and J lost 8 bases, with 21 bases between them. The CDR3 sequence is 16 residues long. The CDR3 sequence: CASSRNTGSKSEKLFF. Here the CDR3 DNA reads TGTGCCAGCAGTCGAAATACAGGGTCGAAGAGCGAAAAACTGTTTTTT.

The V call is TRBV27, the J call TRBJ1-5; D is possibly TRBD1 (6 bases). Between the trimmed V and J ends, which lost 5 bases and 0 bases, there was a span of 17 bases. The CDR3 has 17 amino acids. Looked up from germline, CDR1 is MNHEY and CDR2 is SMNVEV (reference sequence). CDR3 nucleotide sequence: TGTGCCAGCAGTACGGGCCTCGGGGGGCATAGCAATCAGCCCCAGCATTTT. This sequence encodes CASSTGLGGHSNQPQHF.

The chain links TRBV2 to TRBJ1-1; D remains unclear. This CDR3 has 14 amino acids. Germline V lookup: CDR1 SNHLY, CDR2 FYNNEI. Trimming cost V 5 bases and J 1 base, with 11 bases left between them. CDR3 sequence: CASSRQKGNTEAFF. CDR3 coding DNA: TGTGCCAGCAGTAGACAAAAAGGGAACACTGAAGCTTTCTTT. Full variable domain (missing parts from reference TRBV2 and TRBJ1-1): EPEVTQTPSHQVTQMGQEVILRCVPISNHLYFYWYRQILGQKVEFLVSFYNNEISEKSEIFDDQFSVERPDGSNFTLKIRSTKLEDSAMYFCASSRQKGNTEAFFGQGTRLTVV.